Listed below are T cell receptor beta chains from one sample, sequenced in a study of breast tumors, draining lymph nodes, adjacent tissues. TCRdb called the multiplex PCR reads again in MiXCR, with one record for every CDR3 protein. This sample has approximately 17,000 distinct CDR3 sequences, with about 45% found just once. Material: tumor-adjacent breast tissue. These receptors came from a female donor with breast cancer. Some clones in this sample may be carry-over from other donors' samples. Each CDR3 is given with its conserved first and last residue. A D gene is named only where the DNA matches it firmly. Clone size appears in some rows only: once, few, many, or a class for an expanded clone.

>-|TRBV5-1|-|TRBJ1-2
TGCGCCAGCAGCTTGGTGCCCAGGGATTCCTATGGCTACACCTTC
CASSLVPRDSYGYTF
>-|TRBV6-5|-|TRBJ1-1
TGTGCCAGCAGGGACCCCTCAGGGGAAGCTTTCTTT
CASRDPSGEAFF
>-|TRBV30|-|TRBJ1-2
TGTGCCTGGTTTACAGGGTTGGGGACCCATGGCTACACCTTC
CAWFTGLGTHGYTF
>-|TRBV30|many|TRBJ2-6
TGTGCCTGGAGTCGGGCCTCTGGGGCCAACGTCCTGACTTTC
CAWSRASGANVLTF
>-|TRBV9|many|TRBJ2-6
TGTGCCAGCAGCCCCGGGTCCCTCGGGGCCAACGTCCTGACTTTC
CASSPGSLGANVLTF
>-|TRBV24-1|-|TRBJ2-2
TGTGCCACCAGTGATTTCGCGGGGGCTGGCGGGGAGCTGTTTTTT
CATSDFAGAGGELFF
>-|TRBV6-6|medium-sized|TRBJ1-2
TGTGCCAGCAGCCAGGAGGTTGGCTACACCTTC
CASSQEVGYTF
>-|TRBV2|many|TRBJ2-1
TGTGCCAGCAGTGAAGCGCTCCGCGTCGCTCAGTTCTTC
CASSEALRVAQFF
>TRBD1|TRBV2|-|TRBJ1-2
TGTGCCAGCAGTTTGGACGGGGACAGCTATGGCTACACCTTC
CASSLDGDSYGYTF
>-|TRBV5-8|-|TRBJ2-2
TGTGCCAGCAGCTTGGTATCCGCGACAGCGAACACCGGGGAGCTGTTTTTT
CASSLVSATANTGELFF
>TRBD2|TRBV7-2|-|TRBJ2-5
TGTGCCAGCCCGGGACTAGCGGAGAACCAGTACTTC
CASPGLAENQYF
>-|TRBV9|-|TRBJ2-1
TGTGCCAGCAGCGCAGGGGGGGGGCCCCCAGATGAGCCGTTCTTC
CASSAGGGPPDEPFF
>-|TRBV14|many|TRBJ2-3
TGTGCCAGCAGCTACGAAACTGCCCACACAGATACGCAGTATTTT
CASSYETAHTDTQYF
>TRBD1|TRBV5-4|-|TRBJ1-2
TGTGCCAGCAGCCCGGGGACAGGGGGCAACTATGGCTACACCTTC
CASSPGTGGNYGYTF
>-|TRBV7-7|-|TRBJ2-2
TGTGTTGGCAGCCTCTCACGGGCCGGGGAGCTGGTTTTT
CVGSLSRAGELVF
>-|TRBV20-1|-|TRBJ2-7
TGCAGTGCTTATAACGGAATCTCCTACGCGCAGTACTTC
CSAYNGISYAQYF
>-|TRBV7-6|-|TRBJ2-1
TGTGCCAGCAGCTTAGTACTACACAGGGCAGAGCAGTTCTTC
CASSLVLHRAEQFF
>-|TRBV5-4|-|TRBJ2-7
TGTGCCAGCAGAAGGTCCGAGGGCGAGCAGTACTTC
CASRRSEGEQYF
>TRBD2|TRBV19|many|TRBJ2-1
TGTGCCAGTAGCATTATACTAGCGATGTCCTACAATGAGCAGTTCTTC
CASSIILAMSYNEQFF
>-|TRBV6-5|medium-sized|TRBJ1-2
TGTGCCAGCAGTCACTCCACGGGGGGATGGGGATATGGCTACACCTTC
CASSHSTGGWGYGYTF
>TRBD1|TRBV7-2|many|TRBJ1-2
TGTGCCAGCAGACCGAGTAACAGGGGAGACTATGGCTACCCCTTC
CASRPSNRGDYGYPF
>-|TRBV29-1|-|TRBJ2-3
TGCAGCGTTGGACGGTATGGCACAGATACGCAGTATTTT
CSVGRYGTDTQYF
>-|TRBV11-3|once|TRBJ2-3
TGTGCCAGCAGCTTGGAGGGATTGGCCGTCACAGATACGCAGTATTTT
CASSLEGLAVTDTQYF
>TRBD1|TRBV5-1|few|TRBJ2-5
TGCGCCGGCAGCTTGGGACAGGGGATGAACGAGACCCAGTACTTC
CAGSLGQGMNETQYF
>TRBD1|TRBV5-1|-|TRBJ2-7
TGTGCCAGCAGCCCGGGGACAGGCGAGCAGTACTTC
CASSPGTGEQYF
>TRBD2|TRBV18|many|TRBJ2-7
TGTGCCAGCTCACCGGGACTAGCGGGAGGGCGGACGTACTTC
CASSPGLAGGRTYF
>TRBD1|TRBV29-1|once|TRBJ2-7
TGCAGCGTTGAAGATGGGGGGACAGGAGGGGTTCCCTACGAGCAGTACTTC
CSVEDGGTGGVPYEQYF
>TRBD1|TRBV11-2|-|TRBJ2-1
TGTGCCAGCAGCTTCGCCCCGGGACAGGGGGCTGAGGAGCAGTTCTTC
CASSFAPGQGAEEQFF
>TRBD1|TRBV19|medium-sized|TRBJ1-2
TGTGCCAGTAGTATGACAGGGGCGGATGGCTACACCTTC
CASSMTGADGYTF
>TRBD2|TRBV20-1|medium-sized|TRBJ2-7
TGCAGTGCTGTGAGTCGACTAGCGGGTACCTACGAGCAGTACTTC
CSAVSRLAGTYEQYF
>-|TRBV6-5|many|TRBJ2-4
TGTGCCAGCAGTTACCGGTCACAGGGAAAAAACATTCAGTACTTC
CASSYRSQGKNIQYF
>-|TRBV5-1|-|TRBJ2-7
TGCGCCAGCAGCTTGGGCCAGGGCTACGACGAGCAGTACTTC
CASSLGQGYDEQYF
>-|TRBV5-4|-|TRBJ2-2
TGTGCCAGCAGCCCCCGTACAACCGGGGAGCTGTTTTTT
CASSPRTTGELFF
>TRBD1|TRBV6-5|-|TRBJ1-2
TGTGCCGGCAAAAGGACAGGGGACAATGGCTACACCTTC
CAGKRTGDNGYTF
>TRBD1|TRBV6-1|many|TRBJ1-4
TGTGCCAGCAGTCTCGGCCAGGGGGGCGAAAAACTGTTTTTT
CASSLGQGGEKLFF
>-|TRBV11-3|many|TRBJ1-1
TGTGCCAGCAGCTTGCAGGGATCGGACACTGAAGCTTTCTTT
CASSLQGSDTEAFF
>-|TRBV7-9|-|TRBJ2-5
TGTGCCAGCAGCTTAGAAAGCCACGGAGAGACCCAGTACTTC
CASSLESHGETQYF
>-|TRBV7-9|once|TRBJ1-2
TGTGCCAGCAGCTTATCCGGACAGCGGATGTCGGCGGTCTATGGCTACACCTTC
CASSLSGQRMSAVYGYTF
>TRBD2|TRBV2|few|TRBJ2-7
TGTGCCAGCACCGAGACTAGCGGGGGCTACGAGCAGTACTTC
CASTETSGGYEQYF
>-|TRBV4-3|many|TRBJ2-4
TGCGCCAGCAGCCAAGATTGGGCCGGCAAAAACATTCAGTACTTC
CASSQDWAGKNIQYF
>-|TRBV12-1|many|TRBJ2-5
TGTGCCAGCAGCTGCCAGGAGACCCAGTACTTC
CASSCQETQYF
>-|TRBV7-8|medium-sized|TRBJ1-5
TGTGCCAGCAGCTTAGACAGGGTGCGCAATCAGCCCCAGCATTTT
CASSLDRVRNQPQHF
>-|TRBV5-1|medium-sized|TRBJ1-5
TGCGCCAGCAGCTTGGAAGGGGGGAATCAGCCCCAGCATTTT
CASSLEGGNQPQHF
>-|TRBV19|many|TRBJ2-5
TGTGCCAGTAGTGCGGCAGGGCGAGAGACCCAGTACTTC
CASSAAGRETQYF
>-|TRBV20-1|medium-sized|TRBJ2-7
TGCAGTGCTAGATTGACAGGCTCCTACGAGCAGTACTTC
CSARLTGSYEQYF
>-|TRBV28|-|TRBJ1-4
TGTGCCAGCAGTTTAAGCGTGTCTAATGAAAAACTGTTTTTT
CASSLSVSNEKLFF
>TRBD1|TRBV13|medium-sized|TRBJ1-2
TGTGCCAGCAACGGATTGACAGGGGGCATTAACTATGGCTACACCTTC
CASNGLTGGINYGYTF
>-|TRBV5-5|once|TRBJ1-2
TGTGCCAGCAGCTTGGATCCAGCTAACTATGGCTACACCTTC
CASSLDPANYGYTF
>-|TRBV19|medium-sized|TRBJ2-2
TGTGCCAGTAGTAAAAACACCGGGGAGCTGTTTTTT
CASSKNTGELFF